The 18 T cell receptor beta chains presented below share a single source sample, sequenced in a study of identical twins. From the 5' RACE reads, TCRdb called clonotypes with MiXCR, one entry per CDR3 protein. The repertoire holds approximately 690,000 distinct CDR3 sequences, with around 6% as singletons. Sequenced sample: naive T cells sorted from blood. These receptors were obtained from a young man in good health.

The chain couples TRBV4-1 to TRBJ2-1; 7 bases are shared with TRBD2. The germline CDR1 and CDR2 sequences are MGHRA and YSYEKL. The length of the CDR3 is 17 residues. J lost 5 bases, V lost 1 base, and 11 bases had no gene match. CDR3 nucleotide sequence: TGCGCCAGCAGCCAAGTTTTGAGCGGGATGCCGAACAATGAGCAGTTCTTC. Its translation is CASSQVLSGMPNNEQFF.

This clonotype was counted a few times. J is TRBJ2-2 and V is TRBV20-1; D may be TRBD2 (6 bases). Germline CDR1 is DFQATT and CDR2 is SNEGSKA (reference sequence). V was pared by 3 bases and J by 2 bases, with 13 bases between. The CDR3 is 15 residues long. CDR3 nucleotide sequence: TGCAGTGCTAGTCGGGCGGGAACTAACACCGGGGAGCTGTTTTTT. This encodes CSASRAGTNTGELFF.

This clonotype has just a few counts. The chain recombines TRBV18 with TRBJ2-7, with D possibly TRBD2 on 5 matching bases. Germline assignment: CDR1 KGHSH and CDR2 LQKENI. The CDR3 covers 18 residues. V lost 0 bases and J 4 bases, leaving 22 bases between the germline ends. Here the CDR3 DNA reads TGTGCCAGCTCACCACCGAGTAGAGCGGAGAACTTTCTTTACGAGCAGTACTTC. It translates to CASSPPSRAENFLYEQYF.

This clonotype appeared many times. This chain joins TRBV18 and TRBJ2-3, with D unclear. Deletions cut 1 base from V and 1 base from J, with 6 bases between. Germline V gene data show CDR1 as KGHSH and CDR2 as LQKENI. The CDR3 covers 14 residues. The CDR3, as DNA: TGTGCCAGCTCACCACTTGACCGCACAGATACGCAGTATTTT. Its protein is CASSPLDRTDTQYF.

The chain joins TRBV24-1 to TRBJ2-5, with 8 bases lining up with TRBD1. The V and J ends lost 0 bases and 5 bases, in that order; junction bases with no gene match: 4. The CDR3 runs to 15 residues. Germline CDR1 and CDR2: KGHDR and SFDVKD. In nucleotides, the CDR3 is TGTGCCACCAGTGATTTGGGCAGGGGGCCGGAGACCCAGTACTTC. It specifies CATSDLGRGPETQYF.

In its sample, this clonotype was seen a few times. This chain joins TRBV24-1 and TRBJ1-4; 7 positions agree with TRBD1. The CDR3 has 14 residues. Trimming cost V 2 bases and J 8 bases; bases outside gene matches: 4. Per the germline V gene, CDR1 is KGHDR and CDR2 is SFDVKD. CDR3 sequence: CATSDSTGTEKLFF. The CDR3 bases are TGTGCCACCAGTGATTCGACAGGGACCGAAAAACTGTTTTTT.

This chain connects TRBV5-1 to TRBJ1-4; the D gene is possibly TRBD1 (6 bases). Germline-derived CDR1 and CDR2 are SGHRS and YFSETQ. This CDR3 is 14 amino acids long. The V gene lost 4 bases and the J gene lost 3 bases, with 10 bases spanning the gap. As DNA, the CDR3 is TGCGCCAGCAGCATGGACAGCTCTAATGAAAAACTGTTTTTT. Its translation: CASSMDSSNEKLFF. Variable domain in full (rest from reference TRBV5-1 and TRBJ1-4): KAGVTQTPRYLIKTRGQQVTLSCSPISGHRSVSWYQQTPGQGLQFLFEYFSETQRNKGNFPGRFSGRQFSNSRSEMNVSTLELGDSALYLCASSMDSSNEKLFFGSGTQLSVL.

This clonotype has just a few counts. The chain links TRBV2 to TRBJ2-1; D perhaps matches TRBD1 (6 bases). The germline V gene has CDR1 SNHLY and CDR2 FYNNEI. V dropped 8 bases and J dropped 3 bases, with 11 bases sitting between them. CDR3 length: 13 residues. The CDR3 bases are TGTGCCAGCCTCCGGGACAACTACAATGAGCAGTTCTTC. Its translation is CASLRDNYNEQFF.

The chain couples TRBV11-2 to TRBJ2-4, with D perhaps TRBD2 (6 bases). The V gene's germline CDR1 is SGHAT and CDR2 FQNNGV. The CDR3 loop spans 17 amino acids. The V and J ends lost 3 bases and 0 bases respectively, with 15 bases between them. The CDR3 protein is CASSFHPRGKAKNIQYF. The DNA for the CDR3 is TGTGCCAGCAGCTTCCATCCCCGGGGGAAAGCCAAAAACATTCAGTACTTC.

Concerning this clonotype: Because the CDR3 is missing its conserved closing phenylalanine or tryptophan, this is likely a read error. V is TRBV5-6 and J is TRBJ2-7, with D possibly matching TRBD2 (5 bases). This CDR3 contains 16 residues. V dropped 0 bases and J dropped 1 base, with 14 bases sitting between them. CDR1 is SGHDT, CDR2 YYEEEE, per germline. DNA for the CDR3: TGTGCCAGCAGCTTGGGGTTACGGGATTGGTCCTACGAGCAGTACGGA. Translated: CASSLGLRDWSYEQYG.

The chain uses TRBV18 and TRBJ2-1; TRBD2 might be the D (5 bases). The CDR3 covers 15 residues. V was trimmed by 1 base and J by 5 bases, leaving 12 bases between them. Germline CDR1 KGHSH, CDR2 LQKENI. The CDR3 here is CASSPQASYHNEQFF. The CDR3 nucleotides are TGTGCCAGCTCACCACAGGCTAGCTACCACAATGAGCAGTTCTTC. Together with reference TRBV18 and TRBJ2-1, the CDR3 gives the full variable domain: NAGVMQNPRHLVRRRGQEARLRCSPMKGHSHVYWYRQLPEEGLKFMVYLQKENIIDESGMPKERFSAEFPKEGPSILRIQQVVRGDSAAYFCASSPQASYHNEQFFGPGTRLTVL.

This rearrangement joins TRBV21-1 to TRBJ2-1; the DNA was not used to check the table's D call, TRBD2. TRBV21-1 is a known pseudogene. This CDR3 has 15 amino acids. The CDR3 DNA reads as TGTGCCAGCAGCAAAGGTAGTCTCAGTGTCGGTGAGCAGTTCTTC. Protein: CASSKGSLSVGEQFF.

This clonotype was counted at least ten times. V is TRBV20-1 and J is TRBJ2-1; D is possibly TRBD1 or TRBD2 (5 bases each). CDR3 length equals 14 residues. In germline, CDR1 is DFQATT, CDR2 SNEGSKA (reference sequence). Trimming removed 5 bases from V and 6 bases from J, with 17 bases in between. The CDR3 protein is CSAGVGPWANEQFF. CDR3 DNA sequence: TGCAGTGCTGGAGTGGGACCGTGGGCCAATGAGCAGTTCTTC.

This clonotype was counted ten times or more. The chain carries TRBV29-1 and TRBJ2-1, with D possibly matching TRBD2 (5 bases). The CDR3 is 13 amino acids. Between the trimmed V and J ends, which lost 6 bases and 6 bases, there was a span of 15 bases. CDR1 and CDR2 from the germline V gene are SQVTM and ANQGSEA. This CDR3 reads CSVAAVVFNEQFF. CDR3 in DNA: TGCAGCGTCGCAGCGGTTGTTTTCAATGAGCAGTTCTTC.

This clonotype appeared a few times. CDR3 sequence (DNA): TGTGCTAGTGGTTTCTTCGGCTCCTACGAGCAGTACTTC. Its protein product is CASGFFGSYEQYF. V and J are TRBV12-5 and TRBJ2-7; D is ambiguous. The germline V gene has CDR1 LGHNT and CDR2 FRNRAP. The CDR3 consists of 13 residues. Trimming shortened V by 3 bases and J by 0 bases, and 6 bases separated the two germline ends.

In this sample, this clonotype turned up many times. The J gene is TRBJ2-1, the V gene TRBV6-5, with D possibly TRBD2 on 6 matching bases. The length of the CDR3 is 14 residues. V was clipped by 0 bases and J by 5 bases, with 8 bases between them. The germline gives CDR1 MNHEY, CDR2 SVGAGI. CDR3 sequence (DNA): TGTGCCAGCAGTTACTCTCCTAGCGACAATGAGCAGTTCTTC. This translates into CASSYSPSDNEQFF.

This clonotype showed up many times. The chain couples TRBV20-1 to TRBJ1-5, with D hard to call. This CDR3 contains 14 residues. Per the germline V gene, CDR1 is DFQATT and CDR2 is SNEGSKA (reference sequence). V lost 3 bases and J lost 3, with 12 bases in between. The CDR3 bases are TGCAGTGCTAGGAATTCGGGGTACAATCAGCCCCAGCATTTT. Encoded protein: CSARNSGYNQPQHF.

This clonotype was counted ten times or more. The rearrangement uses TRBV29-1 and TRBJ2-2, with a possible D match to TRBD1 (5 bases). V lost 6 bases to trimming and J lost 7 bases, with 12 bases between them. The CDR3 contains 12 residues. Germline CDR1 is SQVTM and CDR2 is ANQGSEA. CDR3 sequence: CSVATQGGELFF. The CDR3 coding sequence is TGCAGCGTGGCAACGCAGGGCGGGGAGCTGTTTTTT.